This TCR beta chain stems from a study of shared clonotypes between healthy human individuals. With 3 bases clipped from V and 1 base from J, the junction kept 10 bases outside the gene matches. The CDR3 contains 18 residues. CDR1 and CDR2 (germline): LGHNA, YNFKEQ. The donor population consisted of healthy HIV-negative adults with no recent acute infections or vaccinations. Sequenced by immunoSEQ multiplex PCR; TCRdb stores in-frame clones only, minus some. The sample contains about 110,000 clones, more than 65% of which appear only once. The genes are TRBV4-2 and TRBJ2-1; 9 bases match TRBD1. Material for sequencing was memory CD8+ T cells sorted from blood. Subset in this sample: CD45RO+ cells pooled with CCR7-negative TemRA cells. This clonotype was obtained from a woman aged 25-40 years in good health. In DNA form, the CDR3 reads TGTGCCAGCAGCCATCAAGCGCGGGACAGGGTTTCCTACAATGAGCAGTTCTTC. Protein product: CASSHQARDRVSYNEQFF.